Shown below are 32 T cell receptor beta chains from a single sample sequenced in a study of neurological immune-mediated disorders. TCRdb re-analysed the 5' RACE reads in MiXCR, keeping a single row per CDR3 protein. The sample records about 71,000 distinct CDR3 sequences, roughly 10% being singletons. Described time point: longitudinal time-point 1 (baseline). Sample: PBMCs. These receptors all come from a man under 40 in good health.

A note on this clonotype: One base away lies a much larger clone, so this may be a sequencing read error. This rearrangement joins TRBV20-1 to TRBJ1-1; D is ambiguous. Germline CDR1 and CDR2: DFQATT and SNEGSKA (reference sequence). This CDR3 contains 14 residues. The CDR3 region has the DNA TGCAGTTCTAGAGAGAAGGTTTGGGGCACTGAAGCTTTCTTT. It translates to CSSREKVWGTEAFF.

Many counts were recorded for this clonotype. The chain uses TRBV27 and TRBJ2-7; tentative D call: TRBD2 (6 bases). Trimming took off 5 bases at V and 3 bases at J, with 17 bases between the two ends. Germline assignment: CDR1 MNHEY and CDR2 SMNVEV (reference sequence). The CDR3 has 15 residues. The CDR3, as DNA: TGTGCCAGCAGTCCCTCGCGACTAGTAGTCTACGAGCAGTACTTC. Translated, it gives CASSPSRLVVYEQYF.

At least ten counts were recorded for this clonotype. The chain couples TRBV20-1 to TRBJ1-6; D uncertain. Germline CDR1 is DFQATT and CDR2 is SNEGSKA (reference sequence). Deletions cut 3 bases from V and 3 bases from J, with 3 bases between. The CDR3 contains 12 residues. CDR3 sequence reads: CSARGYNSPLHF. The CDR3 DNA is TGCAGTGCTAGGGGCTATAATTCACCCCTCCACTTT.

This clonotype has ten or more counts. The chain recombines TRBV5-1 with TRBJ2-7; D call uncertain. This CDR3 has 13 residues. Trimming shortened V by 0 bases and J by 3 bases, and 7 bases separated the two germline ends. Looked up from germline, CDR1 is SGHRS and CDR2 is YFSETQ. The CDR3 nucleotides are TGCGCCAGCAGCTTGGTTCTCAACTACGAGCAGTACTTC. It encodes CASSLVLNYEQYF. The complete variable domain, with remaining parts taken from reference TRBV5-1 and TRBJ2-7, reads KAGVTQTPRYLIKTRGQQVTLSCSPISGHRSVSWYQQTPGQGLQFLFEYFSETQRNKGNFPGRFSGRQFSNSRSEMNVSTLELGDSALYLCASSLVLNYEQYFGPGTRLTVT.

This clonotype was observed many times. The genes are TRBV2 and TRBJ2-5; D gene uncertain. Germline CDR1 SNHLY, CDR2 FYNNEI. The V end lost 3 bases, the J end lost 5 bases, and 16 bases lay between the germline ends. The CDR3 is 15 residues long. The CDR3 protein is CASSDDGELAETQYF. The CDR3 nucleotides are TGTGCCAGCAGTGATGACGGCGAGTTGGCGGAGACCCAGTACTTC.

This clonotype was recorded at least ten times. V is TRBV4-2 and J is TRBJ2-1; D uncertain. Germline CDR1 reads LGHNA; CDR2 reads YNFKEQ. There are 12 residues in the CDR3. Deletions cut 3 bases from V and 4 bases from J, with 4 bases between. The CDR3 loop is CASSHLYNEQFF. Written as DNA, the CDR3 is TGTGCCAGCAGCCACTTATACAATGAGCAGTTCTTC.

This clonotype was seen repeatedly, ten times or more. CDR3 coding DNA: TGTGCCAGCAGTTTTGGTTACGCTTCAGGGATCACCGGGGAGCTGTTTTTT. It yields the protein CASSFGYASGITGELFF. The rearrangement links TRBV27 to TRBJ2-2; the D gene is possibly TRBD1 (5 bases). The V gene's germline CDR1 is MNHEY and CDR2 SMNVEV (reference sequence). V lost 3 bases to trimming and J lost 4 bases, with 18 bases between them. The CDR3 sequence is 17 residues long.

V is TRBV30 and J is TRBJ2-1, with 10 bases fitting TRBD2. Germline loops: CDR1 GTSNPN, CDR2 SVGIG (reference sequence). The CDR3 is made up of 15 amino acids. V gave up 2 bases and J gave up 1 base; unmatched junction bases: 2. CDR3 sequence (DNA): TGTGCCTGGAGTCAACTAGCGGGATCCTACAATGAGCAGTTCTTC. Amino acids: CAWSQLAGSYNEQFF.

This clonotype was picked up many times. The CDR3: CASSLELAGAQQYF. CDR3 in DNA: TGCGCCAGCAGCTTGGAACTAGCGGGAGCACAGCAGTACTTC. The rearrangement joins TRBV5-1 to TRBJ2-7, with 11 bases lining up with TRBD2. This CDR3 has 14 residues. CDR1 is SGHRS, CDR2 YFSETQ, per germline. V was pared by 0 bases and J by 8 bases, with 4 bases of the junction left unmatched.

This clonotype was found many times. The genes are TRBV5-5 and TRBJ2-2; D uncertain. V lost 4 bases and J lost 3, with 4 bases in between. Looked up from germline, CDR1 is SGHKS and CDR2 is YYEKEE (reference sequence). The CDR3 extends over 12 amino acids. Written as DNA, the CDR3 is TGTGCCAGCAGCCCCTACACCGGGGAGCTGTTTTTT. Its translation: CASSPYTGELFF.

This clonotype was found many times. CDR3 DNA: TGTGCCAGCTCACCAAACAGGGAAGAGACCCAGTACTTC. This encodes CASSPNREETQYF. This chain uses TRBV18 with TRBJ2-5; the D gene is possibly TRBD1 (6 bases). The V gene's germline CDR1 is KGHSH and CDR2 LQKENI. This CDR3 has 13 residues. Trimming removed 2 bases from V and 3 bases from J, with 7 bases in between.

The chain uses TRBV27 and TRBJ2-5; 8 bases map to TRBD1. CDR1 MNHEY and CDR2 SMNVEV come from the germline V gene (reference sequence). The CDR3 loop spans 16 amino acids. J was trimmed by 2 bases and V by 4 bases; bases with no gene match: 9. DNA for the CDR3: TGTGCCAGCAGTTCCCGGACAGGGATGCGACAAGAGACCCAGTACTTC. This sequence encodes CASSSRTGMRQETQYF.

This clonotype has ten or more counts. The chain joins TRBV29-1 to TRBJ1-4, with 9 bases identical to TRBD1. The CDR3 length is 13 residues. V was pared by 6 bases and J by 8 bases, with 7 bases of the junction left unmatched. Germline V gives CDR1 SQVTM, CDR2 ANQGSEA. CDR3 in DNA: TGCAGCGTGGGACAGGGAAATGGGGAAAAACTGTTTTTT. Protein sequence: CSVGQGNGEKLFF.

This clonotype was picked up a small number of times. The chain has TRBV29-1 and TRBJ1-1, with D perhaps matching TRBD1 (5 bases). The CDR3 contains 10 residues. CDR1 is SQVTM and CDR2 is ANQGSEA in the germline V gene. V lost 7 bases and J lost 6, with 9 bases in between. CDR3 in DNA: TGCAGCGATGACAGACCTGAAGCTTTCTTT. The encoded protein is CSDDRPEAFF.

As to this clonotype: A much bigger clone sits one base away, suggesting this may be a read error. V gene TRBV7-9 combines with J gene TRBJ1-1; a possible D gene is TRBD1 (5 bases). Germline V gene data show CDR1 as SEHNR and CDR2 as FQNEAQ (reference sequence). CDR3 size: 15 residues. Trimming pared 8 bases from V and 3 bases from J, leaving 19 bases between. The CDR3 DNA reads TGTGCCAGCGTCCAAAAGCCGGGGGGTGACACTGAAGCTTTCTTT. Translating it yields CASVQKPGGDTEAFF.

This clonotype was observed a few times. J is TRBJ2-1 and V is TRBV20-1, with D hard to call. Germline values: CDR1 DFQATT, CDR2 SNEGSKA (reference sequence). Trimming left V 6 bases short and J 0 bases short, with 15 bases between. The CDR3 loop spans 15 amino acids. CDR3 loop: CSAQTTGLSYNEQFF. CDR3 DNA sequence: TGCAGTGCCCAGACGACGGGCCTCTCCTACAATGAGCAGTTCTTC.

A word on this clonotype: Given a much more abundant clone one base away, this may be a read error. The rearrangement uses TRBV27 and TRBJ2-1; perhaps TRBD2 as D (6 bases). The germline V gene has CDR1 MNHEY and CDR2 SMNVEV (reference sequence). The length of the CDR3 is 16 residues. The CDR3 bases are TGTGCCAGCAGTTTAAGTGAGACTAGACCCTACAATGGGCAGTTCTTC. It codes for CASSLSETRPYNGQFF.

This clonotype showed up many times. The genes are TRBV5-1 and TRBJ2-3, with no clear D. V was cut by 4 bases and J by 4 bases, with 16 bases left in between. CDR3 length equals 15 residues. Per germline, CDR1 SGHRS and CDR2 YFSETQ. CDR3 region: CASSPPLSGADTQYF. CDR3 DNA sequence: TGCGCCAGCAGCCCTCCTCTGAGTGGGGCAGATACGCAGTATTTT.

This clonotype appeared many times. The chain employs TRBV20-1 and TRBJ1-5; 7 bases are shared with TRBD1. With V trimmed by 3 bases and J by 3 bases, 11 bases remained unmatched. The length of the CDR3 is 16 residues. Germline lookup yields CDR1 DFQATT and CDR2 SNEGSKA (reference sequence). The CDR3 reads CSASSPRGSNNQPQHF. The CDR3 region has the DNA TGCAGTGCTAGTTCCCCCAGGGGGAGTAACAATCAGCCCCAGCATTTT.

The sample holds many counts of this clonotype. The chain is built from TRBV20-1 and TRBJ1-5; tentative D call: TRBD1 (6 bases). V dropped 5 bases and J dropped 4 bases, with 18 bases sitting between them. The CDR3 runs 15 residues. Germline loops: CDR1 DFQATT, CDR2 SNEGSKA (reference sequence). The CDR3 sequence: CSAATRWQGNQPQHF. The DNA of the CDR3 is TGCAGTGCTGCAACCCGGTGGCAGGGGAATCAGCCCCAGCATTTT.

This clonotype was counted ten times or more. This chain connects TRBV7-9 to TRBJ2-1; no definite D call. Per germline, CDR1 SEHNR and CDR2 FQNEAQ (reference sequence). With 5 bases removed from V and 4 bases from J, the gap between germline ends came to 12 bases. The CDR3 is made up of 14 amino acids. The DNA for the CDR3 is TGTGCCAGCAGCCCTCTGGGCAGATACAATGAGCAGTTCTTC. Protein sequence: CASSPLGRYNEQFF.

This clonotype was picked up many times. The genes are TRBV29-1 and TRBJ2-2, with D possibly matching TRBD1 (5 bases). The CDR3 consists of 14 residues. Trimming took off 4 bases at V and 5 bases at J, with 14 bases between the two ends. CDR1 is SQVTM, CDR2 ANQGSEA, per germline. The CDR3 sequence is CSVGKGVETGELFF. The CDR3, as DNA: TGCAGCGTTGGGAAAGGGGTGGAGACCGGGGAGCTGTTTTTT.

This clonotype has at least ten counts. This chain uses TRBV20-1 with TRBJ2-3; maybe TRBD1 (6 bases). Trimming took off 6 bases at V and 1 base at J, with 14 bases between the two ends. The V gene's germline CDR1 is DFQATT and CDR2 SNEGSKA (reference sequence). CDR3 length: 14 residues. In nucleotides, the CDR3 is TGCAGTGCGACCGGGACATTACGCACAGATACGCAGTATTTT. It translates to CSATGTLRTDTQYF.

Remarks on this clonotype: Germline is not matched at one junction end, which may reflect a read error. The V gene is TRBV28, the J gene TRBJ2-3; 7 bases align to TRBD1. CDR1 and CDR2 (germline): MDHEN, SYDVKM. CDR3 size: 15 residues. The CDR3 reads CASSLLKGGTDTQYF. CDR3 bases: TGTGCCAGCAGTTTGTTGAAAGGGGGCACAGATACGCAGTACTTT.

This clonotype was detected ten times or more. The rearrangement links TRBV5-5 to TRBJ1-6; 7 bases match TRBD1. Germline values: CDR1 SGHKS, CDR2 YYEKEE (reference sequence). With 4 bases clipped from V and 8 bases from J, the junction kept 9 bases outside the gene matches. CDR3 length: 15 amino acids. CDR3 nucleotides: TGTGCCAGCAGCCGTAGACAGGGCTTCGATTCACCCCTCCACTTT. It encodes CASSRRQGFDSPLHF. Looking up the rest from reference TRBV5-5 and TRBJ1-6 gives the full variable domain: DAGVTQSPTHLIKTRGQQVTLRCSPISGHKSVSWYQQVLGQGPQFIFQYYEKEERGRGNFPDRFSARQFPNYSSELNVNALLLGDSALYLCASSRRQGFDSPLHFGNGTRLTVT.

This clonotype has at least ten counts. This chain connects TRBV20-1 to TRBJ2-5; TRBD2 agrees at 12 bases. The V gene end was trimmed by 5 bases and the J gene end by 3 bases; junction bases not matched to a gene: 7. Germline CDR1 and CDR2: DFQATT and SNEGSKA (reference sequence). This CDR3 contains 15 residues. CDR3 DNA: TGCAGTGCTCCTCCTAGCGGGAGGGGTGAAGAGACCCAGTACTTC. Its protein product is CSAPPSGRGEETQYF.

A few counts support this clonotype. In nucleotides, the CDR3 is TGTGCCAGCAGTCCATTGGGCCGCACCGGGGAGCTGTTTTTT. Translating it yields CASSPLGRTGELFF. The J gene is TRBJ2-2, the V gene TRBV12-3 or TRBV12-4, with unresolved D. CDR3 size: 14 residues. With 5 bases removed from V and 4 bases from J, the gap between germline ends came to 11 bases.

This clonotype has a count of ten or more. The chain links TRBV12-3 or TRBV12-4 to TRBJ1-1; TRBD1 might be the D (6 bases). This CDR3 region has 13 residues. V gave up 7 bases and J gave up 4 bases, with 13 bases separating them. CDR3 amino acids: CASTPQGFTEAFF. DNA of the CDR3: TGTGCCAGCACCCCCCAGGGGTTCACTGAAGCTTTCTTT.

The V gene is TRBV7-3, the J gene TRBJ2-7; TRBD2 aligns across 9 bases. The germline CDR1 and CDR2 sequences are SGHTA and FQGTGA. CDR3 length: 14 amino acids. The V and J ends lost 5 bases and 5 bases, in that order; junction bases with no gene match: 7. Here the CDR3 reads CASSPTGLADEQYF. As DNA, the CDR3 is TGTGCCAGCAGCCCCACGGGACTAGCAGACGAGCAGTACTTC.

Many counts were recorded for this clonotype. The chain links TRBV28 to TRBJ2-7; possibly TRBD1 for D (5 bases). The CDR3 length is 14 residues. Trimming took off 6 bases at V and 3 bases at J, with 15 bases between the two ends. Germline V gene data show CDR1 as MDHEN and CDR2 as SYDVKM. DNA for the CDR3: TGTGCCAGCAGAACTCAGGGTCCATTCTACGAGCAGTACTTC. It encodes CASRTQGPFYEQYF.

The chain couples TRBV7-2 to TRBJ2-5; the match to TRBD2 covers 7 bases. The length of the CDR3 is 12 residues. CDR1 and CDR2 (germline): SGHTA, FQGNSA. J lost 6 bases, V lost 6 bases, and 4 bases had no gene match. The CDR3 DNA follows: TGTGCCAGCAGTGAGGGACTACAGACCCAGTACTTC. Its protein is CASSEGLQTQYF.

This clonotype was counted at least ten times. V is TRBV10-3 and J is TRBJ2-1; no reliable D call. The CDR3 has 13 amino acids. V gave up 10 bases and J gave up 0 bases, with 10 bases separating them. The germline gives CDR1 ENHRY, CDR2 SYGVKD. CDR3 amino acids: CASQLSSYNEQFF. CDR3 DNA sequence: TGTGCCAGTCAACTAAGCTCCTACAATGAGCAGTTCTTC.